The TCR beta chain described here comes from a study of blood T cells in healthy people across ages. Germline assignment: CDR1 MNHEY and CDR2 SMNVEV (reference sequence). V shed 1 base, J shed 0 bases, and the junction held 7 bases outside the gene matches. This CDR3 region has 17 residues. A second about 7 to 11 cycle PCR used barcoded and J-beta primers. One entry per CDR3 protein results from TCRdb running MiXCR on the 5' RACE reads. The repertoire holds about 800,000 distinct CDR3 sequences, more than 20% seen once, with approximately 3.7% in the top ten. The sample was also linked to a second study, of T cells of mothers and their children. Turning to that study: Related mother and child pairs showed slightly greater overlap (not significant) than unrelated pairs did.

The sequenced sample consisted of blood. This TCR was sampled from a boy younger than 18 in good health. J is TRBJ1-2 and V is TRBV27; 8 bases align to TRBD1. In DNA, the CDR3 is TGTGCCAGCAGTTTATGGGGGGACAGGCTAGCTAACTATGGCTACACCTTC. Its protein product is CASSLWGDRLANYGYTF.